This T cell receptor beta chain was recovered during a study of blood T cells in healthy people across ages. Sample-barcoded 5' priming and a J-beta primer mix drove a second PCR of about 6 to 12 cycles. Each cDNA molecule, via a template-switch adaptor with 12 random nucleotides, was tagged. Using its own MiXCR run on the 5' RACE reads, TCRdb lists one record per CDR3 protein. The sample shows 790,000 or so distinct CDR3 sequences, roughly three fifths of them seen only once. CDR3 length equals 15 residues. The V gene's germline CDR1 is DFQATT and CDR2 SNEGSKA (reference sequence). Trimming at V came to 0 bases and at J to 2 bases, leaving 5 bases not matched to a gene. Each sample used at least 6 million PBMCs.

Sequencing input: blood. The chain joins TRBV20-1 to TRBJ2-3; 7 bases line up with TRBD2. This sequence originates from a man aged 35 to 55 in good health. Here the CDR3 reads CSARESGIITDTQYF. The CDR3 bases are TGCAGTGCTAGAGAAAGCGGGATAATCACAGATACGCAGTATTTT.